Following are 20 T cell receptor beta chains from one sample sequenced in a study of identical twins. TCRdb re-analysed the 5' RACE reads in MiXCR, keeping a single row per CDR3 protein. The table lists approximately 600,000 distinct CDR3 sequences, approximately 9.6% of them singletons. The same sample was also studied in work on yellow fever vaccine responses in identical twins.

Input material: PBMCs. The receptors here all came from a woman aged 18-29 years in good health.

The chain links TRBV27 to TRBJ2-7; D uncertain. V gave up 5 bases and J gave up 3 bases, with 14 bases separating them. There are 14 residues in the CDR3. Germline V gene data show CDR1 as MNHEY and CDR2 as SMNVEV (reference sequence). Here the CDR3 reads CASSRALRDYEQYF. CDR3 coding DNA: TGTGCCAGCAGTCGGGCCCTTCGAGACTACGAGCAGTACTTC.

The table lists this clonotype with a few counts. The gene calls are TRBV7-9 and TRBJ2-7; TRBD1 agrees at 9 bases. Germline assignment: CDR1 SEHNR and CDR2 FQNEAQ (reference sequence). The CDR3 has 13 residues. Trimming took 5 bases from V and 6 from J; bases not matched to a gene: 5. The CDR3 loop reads CASSQGQGPEQYF. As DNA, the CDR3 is TGTGCCAGCAGCCAGGGACAGGGACCCGAGCAGTACTTC. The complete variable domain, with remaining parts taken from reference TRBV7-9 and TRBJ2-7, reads DTGVSQNPRHKITKRGQNVTFRCDPISEHNRLYWYRQTLGQGPEFLTYFQNEAQLEKSRLLSDRFSAERPKGSFSTLEIQRTEQGDSAMYLCASSQGQGPEQYFGPGTRLTVT.

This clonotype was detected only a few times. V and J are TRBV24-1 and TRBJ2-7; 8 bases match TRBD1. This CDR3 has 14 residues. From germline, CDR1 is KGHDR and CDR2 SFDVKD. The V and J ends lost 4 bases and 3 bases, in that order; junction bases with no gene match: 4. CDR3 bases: TGTGCCACCAGTGAGGCAGGGGGCGGCTACGAGCAGTACTTC. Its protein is CATSEAGGGYEQYF.

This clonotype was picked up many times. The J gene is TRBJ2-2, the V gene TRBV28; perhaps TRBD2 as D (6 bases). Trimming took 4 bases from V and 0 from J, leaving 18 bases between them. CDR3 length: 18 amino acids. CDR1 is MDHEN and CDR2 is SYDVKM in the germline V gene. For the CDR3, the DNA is TGTGCCAGCAGTTCGTCTTTTGTAGCGGCTACGAACACCGGGGAGCTGTTTTTT. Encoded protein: CASSSSFVAATNTGELFF.

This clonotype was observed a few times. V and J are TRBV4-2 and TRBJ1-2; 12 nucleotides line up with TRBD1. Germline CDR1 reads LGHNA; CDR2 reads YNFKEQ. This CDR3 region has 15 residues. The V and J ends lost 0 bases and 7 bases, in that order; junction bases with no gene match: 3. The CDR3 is CASSQEGQGAFGYTF. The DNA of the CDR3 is TGTGCCAGCAGCCAAGAGGGACAGGGGGCGTTTGGCTACACCTTC.

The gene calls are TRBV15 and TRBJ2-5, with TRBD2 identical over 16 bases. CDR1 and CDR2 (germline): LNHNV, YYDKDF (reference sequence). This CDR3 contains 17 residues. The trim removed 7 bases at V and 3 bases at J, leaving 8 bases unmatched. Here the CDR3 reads CATTPGTSGRAEETQYF. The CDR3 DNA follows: TGTGCCACCACGCCCGGGACTAGCGGGAGGGCAGAAGAGACCCAGTACTTC.

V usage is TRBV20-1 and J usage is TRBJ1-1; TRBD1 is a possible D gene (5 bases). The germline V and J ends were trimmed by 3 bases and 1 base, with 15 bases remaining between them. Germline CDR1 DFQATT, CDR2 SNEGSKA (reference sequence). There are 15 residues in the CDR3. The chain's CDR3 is CSASPGPNRNTEAFF. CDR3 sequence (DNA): TGCAGTGCTAGCCCGGGACCAAATAGGAACACTGAAGCTTTCTTT.

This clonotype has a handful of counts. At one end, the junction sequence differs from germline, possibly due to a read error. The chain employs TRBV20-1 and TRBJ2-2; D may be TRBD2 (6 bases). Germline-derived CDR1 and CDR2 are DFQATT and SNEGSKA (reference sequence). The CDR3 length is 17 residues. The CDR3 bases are TGCTGTGCTAGTAACCGTCCTAGCGAGGATTACACCGGAGAGCTGTTTTTT. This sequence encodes CCASNRPSEDYTGELFF.

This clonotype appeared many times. CDR3 nucleotides: TGCAGTGCTAGTTGGAAGGATCAAGAGACCCAGTACTTC. Its protein product is CSASWKDQETQYF. This chain joins TRBV20-1 and TRBJ2-5; D unclear. V was clipped by 3 bases and J by 2 bases, with 10 bases between them. CDR1 is DFQATT and CDR2 is SNEGSKA in the germline V gene (reference sequence). The CDR3 totals 13 residues.

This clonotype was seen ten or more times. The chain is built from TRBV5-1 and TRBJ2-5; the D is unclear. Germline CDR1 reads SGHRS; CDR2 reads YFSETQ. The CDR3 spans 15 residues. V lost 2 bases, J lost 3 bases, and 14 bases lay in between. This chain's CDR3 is CASSLVAAREETQYF. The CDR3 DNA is TGCGCCAGCAGCTTAGTGGCGGCCAGAGAAGAGACCCAGTACTTC.

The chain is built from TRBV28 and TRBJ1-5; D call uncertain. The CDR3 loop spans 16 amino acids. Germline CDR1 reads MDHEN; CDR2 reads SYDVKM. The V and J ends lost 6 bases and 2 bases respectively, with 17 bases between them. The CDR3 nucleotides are TGTGCCAGCAGCCCCCAGGCGGCTTATGGCAATCAGCCCCAGCATTTT. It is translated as CASSPQAAYGNQPQHF.

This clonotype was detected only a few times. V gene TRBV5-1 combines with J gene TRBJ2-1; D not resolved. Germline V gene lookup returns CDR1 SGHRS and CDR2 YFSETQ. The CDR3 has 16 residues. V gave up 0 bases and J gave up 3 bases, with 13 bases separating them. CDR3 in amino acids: CASSLGARLDYNEQFF. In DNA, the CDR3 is TGCGCCAGCAGCTTGGGGGCCAGGCTGGACTACAATGAGCAGTTCTTC.

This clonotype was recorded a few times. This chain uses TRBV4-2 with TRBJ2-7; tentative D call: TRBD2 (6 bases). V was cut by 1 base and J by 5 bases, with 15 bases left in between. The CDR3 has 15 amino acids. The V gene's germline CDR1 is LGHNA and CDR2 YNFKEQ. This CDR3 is CASSQVGDSVHEQYF. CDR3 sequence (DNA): TGTGCCAGCAGCCAAGTGGGGGACTCGGTCCACGAGCAGTACTTC.

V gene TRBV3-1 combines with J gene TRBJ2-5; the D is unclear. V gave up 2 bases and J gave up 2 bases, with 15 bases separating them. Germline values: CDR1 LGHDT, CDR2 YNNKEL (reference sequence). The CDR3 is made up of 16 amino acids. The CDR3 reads CASSQYVNSPQETQYF. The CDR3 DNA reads TGTGCCAGCAGCCAATACGTAAACAGCCCACAAGAGACCCAGTACTTC.

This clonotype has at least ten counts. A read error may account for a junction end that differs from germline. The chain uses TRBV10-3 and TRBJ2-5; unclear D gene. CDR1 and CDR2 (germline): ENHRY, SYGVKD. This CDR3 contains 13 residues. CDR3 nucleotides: TGTGCCACCAGTGGTTCCCCCCAGGAGACCCAGTACTTC. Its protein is CATSGSPQETQYF.

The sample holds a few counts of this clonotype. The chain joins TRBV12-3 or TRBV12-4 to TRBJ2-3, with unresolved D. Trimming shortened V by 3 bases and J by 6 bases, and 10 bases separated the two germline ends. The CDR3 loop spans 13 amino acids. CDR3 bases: TGTGCCAGCAGTTTCAGACGTTTGGATACGCAGTATTTT. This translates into CASSFRRLDTQYF.

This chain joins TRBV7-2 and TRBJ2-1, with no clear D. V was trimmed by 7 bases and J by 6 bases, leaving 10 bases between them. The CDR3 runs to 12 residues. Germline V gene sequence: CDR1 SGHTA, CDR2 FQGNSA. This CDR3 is CASTSASNEQFF. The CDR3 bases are TGTGCCAGCACCTCAGCTAGCAATGAGCAGTTCTTC.

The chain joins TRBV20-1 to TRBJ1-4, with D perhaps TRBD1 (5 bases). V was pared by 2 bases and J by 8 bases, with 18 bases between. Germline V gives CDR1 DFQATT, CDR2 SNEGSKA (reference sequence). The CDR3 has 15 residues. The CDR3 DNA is TGCAGTGCTAGATATATGGGAGAGGGACGCGAAAAACTGTTTTTT. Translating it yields CSARYMGEGREKLFF.

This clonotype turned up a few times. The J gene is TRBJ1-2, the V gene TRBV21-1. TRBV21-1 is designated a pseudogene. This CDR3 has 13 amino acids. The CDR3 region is CASRLSVNYGYTF. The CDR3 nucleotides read TGTGCCAGCAGGCTGTCAGTTAACTATGGCTACACCTTC.

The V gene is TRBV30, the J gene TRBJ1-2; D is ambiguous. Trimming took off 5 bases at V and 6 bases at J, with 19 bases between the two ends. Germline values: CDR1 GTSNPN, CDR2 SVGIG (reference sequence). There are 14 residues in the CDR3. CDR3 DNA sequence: TGTGCCTGGCTAGATACAGCGGCCAGGAATGGCTACACCTTC. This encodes CAWLDTAARNGYTF.